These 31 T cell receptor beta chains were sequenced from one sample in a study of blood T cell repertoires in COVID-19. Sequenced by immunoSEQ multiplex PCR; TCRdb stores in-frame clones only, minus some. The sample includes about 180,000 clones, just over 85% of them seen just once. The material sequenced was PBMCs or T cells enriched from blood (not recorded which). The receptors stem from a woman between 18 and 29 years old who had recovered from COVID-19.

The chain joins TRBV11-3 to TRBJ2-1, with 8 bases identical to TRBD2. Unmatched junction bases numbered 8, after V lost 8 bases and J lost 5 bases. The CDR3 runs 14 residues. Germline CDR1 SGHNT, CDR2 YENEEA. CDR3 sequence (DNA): TGTGCCAGCGGGTTTAGCGGGACTAACAATGAGCAGTTCTTC. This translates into CASGFSGTNNEQFF.

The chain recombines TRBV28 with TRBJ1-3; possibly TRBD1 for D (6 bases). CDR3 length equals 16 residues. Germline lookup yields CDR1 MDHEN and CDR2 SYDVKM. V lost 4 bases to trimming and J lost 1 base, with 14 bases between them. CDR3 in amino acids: CASSSAGGQSGNTIYF. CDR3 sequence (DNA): TGTGCCAGCAGTTCGGCGGGGGGCCAGTCTGGAAACACCATATATTTT.

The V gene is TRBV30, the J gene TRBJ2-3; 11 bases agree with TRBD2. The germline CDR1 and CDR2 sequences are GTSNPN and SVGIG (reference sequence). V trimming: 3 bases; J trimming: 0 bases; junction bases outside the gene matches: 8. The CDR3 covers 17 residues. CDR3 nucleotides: TGTGCCTGGAGGGACACTAGCGGGAGTTCTAGCACAGATACGCAGTATTTT. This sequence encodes CAWRDTSGSSSTDTQYF.

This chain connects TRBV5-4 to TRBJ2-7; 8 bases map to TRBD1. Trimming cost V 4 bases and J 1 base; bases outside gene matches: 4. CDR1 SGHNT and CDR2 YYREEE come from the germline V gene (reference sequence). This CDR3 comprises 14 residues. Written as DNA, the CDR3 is TGTGCCAGCAGCCCGGGACAGGTGTCCTACGAGCAGTACTTC. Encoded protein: CASSPGQVSYEQYF. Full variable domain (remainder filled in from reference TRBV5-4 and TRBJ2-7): ETGVTQSPTHLIKTRGQQVTLRCSSQSGHNTVSWYQQALGQGPQFIFQYYREEENGRGNFPPRFSGLQFPNYSSELNVNALELDDSALYLCASSPGQVSYEQYFGPGTRLTVT.

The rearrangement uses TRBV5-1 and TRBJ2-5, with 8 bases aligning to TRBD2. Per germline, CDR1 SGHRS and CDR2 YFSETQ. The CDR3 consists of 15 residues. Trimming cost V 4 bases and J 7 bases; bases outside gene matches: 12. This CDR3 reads CASSPSLAGQGTQYF. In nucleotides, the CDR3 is TGCGCCAGCAGCCCATCCCTAGCGGGCCAGGGGACCCAGTACTTC.

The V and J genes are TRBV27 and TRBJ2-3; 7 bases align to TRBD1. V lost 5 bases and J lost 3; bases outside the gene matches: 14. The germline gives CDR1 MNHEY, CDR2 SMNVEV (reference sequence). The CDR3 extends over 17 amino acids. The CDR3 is CASSPRSGTAYTDTQYF. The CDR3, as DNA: TGTGCCAGCAGTCCTCGGTCCGGGACAGCTTATACAGATACGCAGTATTTT.

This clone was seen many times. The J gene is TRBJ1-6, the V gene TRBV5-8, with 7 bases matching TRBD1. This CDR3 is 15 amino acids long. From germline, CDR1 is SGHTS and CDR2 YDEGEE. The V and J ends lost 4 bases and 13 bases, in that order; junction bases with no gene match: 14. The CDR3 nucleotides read TGTGCCAGCAGCCAGGCAACAGGGGAGGTTGCCCCCCTCCACTTT. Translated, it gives CASSQATGEVAPLHF.

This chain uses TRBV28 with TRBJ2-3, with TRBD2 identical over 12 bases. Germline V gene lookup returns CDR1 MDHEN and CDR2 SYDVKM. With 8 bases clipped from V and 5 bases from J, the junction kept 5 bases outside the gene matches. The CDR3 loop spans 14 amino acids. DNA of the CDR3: TGTGCCAGCCGACTAGCGGGGGCGGGAGATACGCAGTATTTT. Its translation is CASRLAGAGDTQYF.

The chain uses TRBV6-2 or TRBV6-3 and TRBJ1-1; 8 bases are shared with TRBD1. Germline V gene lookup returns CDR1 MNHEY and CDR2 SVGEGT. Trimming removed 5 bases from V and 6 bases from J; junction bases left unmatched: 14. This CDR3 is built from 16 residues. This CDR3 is CASSQQNGQGRAEAFF. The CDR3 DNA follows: TGTGCCAGCAGTCAGCAGAATGGACAGGGCCGGGCTGAAGCTTTCTTT.

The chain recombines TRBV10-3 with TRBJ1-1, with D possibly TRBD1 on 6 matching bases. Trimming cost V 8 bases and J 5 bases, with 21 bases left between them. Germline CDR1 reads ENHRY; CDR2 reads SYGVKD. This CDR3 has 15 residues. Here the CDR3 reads CAIVRAGAGETEAFF. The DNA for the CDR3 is TGTGCCATCGTTCGGGCAGGGGCGGGGGAAACTGAAGCTTTCTTT.

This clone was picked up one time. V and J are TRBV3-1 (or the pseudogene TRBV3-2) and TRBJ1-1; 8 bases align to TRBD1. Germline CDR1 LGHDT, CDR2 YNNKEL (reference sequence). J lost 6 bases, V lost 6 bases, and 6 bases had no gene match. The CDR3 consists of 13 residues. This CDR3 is CASRNTGGAEAFF. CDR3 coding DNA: TGTGCCAGCAGGAATACAGGGGGGGCTGAAGCTTTCTTT.

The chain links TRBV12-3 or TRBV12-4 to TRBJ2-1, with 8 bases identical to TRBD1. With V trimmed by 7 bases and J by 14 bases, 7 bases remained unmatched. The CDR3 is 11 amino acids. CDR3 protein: CASTTDRVEFF. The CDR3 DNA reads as TGTGCCAGCACCACGGACAGGGTAGAGTTCTTC.

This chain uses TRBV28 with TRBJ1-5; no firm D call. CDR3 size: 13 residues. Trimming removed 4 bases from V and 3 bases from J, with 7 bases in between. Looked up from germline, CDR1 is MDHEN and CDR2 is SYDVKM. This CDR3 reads CASSSQVNQPQHF. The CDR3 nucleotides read TGTGCCAGCAGTTCCCAGGTCAATCAGCCCCAGCATTTT.

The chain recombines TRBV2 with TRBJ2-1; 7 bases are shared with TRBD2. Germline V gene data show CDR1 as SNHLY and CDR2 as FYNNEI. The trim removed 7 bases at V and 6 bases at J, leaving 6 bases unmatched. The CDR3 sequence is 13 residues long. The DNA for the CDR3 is TGTGCCAGCACGGGGGGTGTTGGCAATGAGCAGTTCTTC. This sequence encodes CASTGGVGNEQFF.

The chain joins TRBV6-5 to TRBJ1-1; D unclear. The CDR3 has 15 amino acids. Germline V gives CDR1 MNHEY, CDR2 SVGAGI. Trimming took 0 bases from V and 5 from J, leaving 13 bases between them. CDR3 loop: CASSYSEGIGTEAFF. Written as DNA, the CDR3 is TGTGCCAGCAGTTACTCGGAGGGTATTGGGACTGAAGCTTTCTTT.

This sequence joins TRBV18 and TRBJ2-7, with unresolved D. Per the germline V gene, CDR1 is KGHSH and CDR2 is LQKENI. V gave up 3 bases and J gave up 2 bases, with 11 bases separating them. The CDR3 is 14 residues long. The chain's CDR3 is CASSPGDVTYEQYF. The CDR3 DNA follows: TGTGCCAGCTCACCGGGCGATGTGACCTACGAGCAGTACTTC.

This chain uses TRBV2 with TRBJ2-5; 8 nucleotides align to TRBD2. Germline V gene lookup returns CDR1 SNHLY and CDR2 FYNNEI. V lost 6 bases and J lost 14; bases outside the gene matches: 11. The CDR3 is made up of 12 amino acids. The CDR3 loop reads CASRKTGTSCYF. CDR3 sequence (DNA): TGTGCCAGCAGGAAGACGGGGACTAGTTGTTACTTC.

The CDR3 reads CASSQGQGREQYF. CDR3 in DNA: TGTGCCAGCAGCCAAGGACAGGGCCGCGAGCAGTACTTC. The rearrangement joins TRBV14 to TRBJ2-7, with 7 bases fitting TRBD1. V trimming: 1 base; J trimming: 6 bases; junction bases outside the gene matches: 3. The V gene's germline CDR1 is SGHDN and CDR2 FVKESK. This CDR3 has 13 amino acids.

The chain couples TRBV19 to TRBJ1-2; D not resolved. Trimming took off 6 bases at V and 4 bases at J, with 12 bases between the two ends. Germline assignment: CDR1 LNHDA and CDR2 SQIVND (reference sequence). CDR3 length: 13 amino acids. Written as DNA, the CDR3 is TGTGCCAGTAGCGAGTATGCGATCTATGGCTACACCTTC. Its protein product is CASSEYAIYGYTF.

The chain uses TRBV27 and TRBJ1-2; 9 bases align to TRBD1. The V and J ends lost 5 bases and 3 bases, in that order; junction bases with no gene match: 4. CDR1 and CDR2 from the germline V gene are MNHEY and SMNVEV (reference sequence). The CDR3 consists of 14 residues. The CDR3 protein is CASSPGQGHYGYTF. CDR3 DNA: TGTGCCAGCAGTCCGGGACAGGGACACTATGGCTACACCTTC.

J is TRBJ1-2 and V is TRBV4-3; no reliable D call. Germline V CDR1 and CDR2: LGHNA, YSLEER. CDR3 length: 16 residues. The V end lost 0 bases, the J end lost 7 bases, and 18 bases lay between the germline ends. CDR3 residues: CASSQEEREPYFGYTF. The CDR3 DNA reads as TGCGCCAGCAGCCAAGAGGAACGGGAGCCTTACTTTGGCTACACCTTC.

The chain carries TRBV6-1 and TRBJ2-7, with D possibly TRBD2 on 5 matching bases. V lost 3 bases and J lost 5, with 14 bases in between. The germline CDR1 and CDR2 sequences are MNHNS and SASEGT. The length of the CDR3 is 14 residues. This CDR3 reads CASSEGRGIDEQYF. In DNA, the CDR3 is TGTGCCAGCAGTGAGGGTCGGGGTATCGACGAGCAGTACTTC.

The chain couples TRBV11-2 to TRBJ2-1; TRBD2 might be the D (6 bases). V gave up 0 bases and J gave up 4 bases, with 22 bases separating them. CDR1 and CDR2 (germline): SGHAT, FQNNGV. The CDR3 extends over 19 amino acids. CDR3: CASSLDNLRGSGLYNEQFF. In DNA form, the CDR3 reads TGTGCCAGCAGCTTAGATAATCTTCGGGGCAGCGGGCTATACAATGAGCAGTTCTTC.

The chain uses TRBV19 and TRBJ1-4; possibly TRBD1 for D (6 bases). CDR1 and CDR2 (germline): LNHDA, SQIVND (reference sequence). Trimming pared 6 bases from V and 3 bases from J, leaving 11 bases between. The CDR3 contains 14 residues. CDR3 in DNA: TGTGCCAGTAGAACAGGGCAGGCTAATGAAAAACTGTTTTTT. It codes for CASRTGQANEKLFF. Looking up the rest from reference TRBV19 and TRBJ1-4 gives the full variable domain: DGGITQSPKYLFRKEGQNVTLSCEQNLNHDAMYWYRQDPGQGLRLIYYSQIVNDFQKGDIAEGYSVSREKKESFPLTVTSAQKNPTAFYLCASRTGQANEKLFFGSGTQLSVL.

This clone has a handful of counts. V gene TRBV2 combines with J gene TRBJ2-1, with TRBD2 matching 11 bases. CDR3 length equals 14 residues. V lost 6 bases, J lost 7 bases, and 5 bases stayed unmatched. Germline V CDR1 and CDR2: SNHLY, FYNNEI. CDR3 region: CASRKTSGMNEQFF. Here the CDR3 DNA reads TGTGCCAGCAGAAAGACTAGCGGGATGAATGAGCAGTTCTTC. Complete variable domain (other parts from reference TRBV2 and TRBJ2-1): EPEVTQTPSHQVTQMGQEVILRCVPISNHLYFYWYRQILGQKVEFLVSFYNNEISEKSEIFDDQFSVERPDGSNFTLKIRSTKLEDSAMYFCASRKTSGMNEQFFGPGTRLTVL.

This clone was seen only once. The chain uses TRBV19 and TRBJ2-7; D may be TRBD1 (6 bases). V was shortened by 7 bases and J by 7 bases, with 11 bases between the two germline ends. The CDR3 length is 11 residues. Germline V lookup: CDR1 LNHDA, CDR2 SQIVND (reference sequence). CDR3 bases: TGTGCCAGTACCGGCAGGGGAGAGCAGTACTTC. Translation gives CASTGRGEQYF. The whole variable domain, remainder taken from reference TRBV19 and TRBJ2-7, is DGGITQSPKYLFRKEGQNVTLSCEQNLNHDAMYWYRQDPGQGLRLIYYSQIVNDFQKGDIAEGYSVSREKKESFPLTVTSAQKNPTAFYLCASTGRGEQYFGPGTRLTVT.

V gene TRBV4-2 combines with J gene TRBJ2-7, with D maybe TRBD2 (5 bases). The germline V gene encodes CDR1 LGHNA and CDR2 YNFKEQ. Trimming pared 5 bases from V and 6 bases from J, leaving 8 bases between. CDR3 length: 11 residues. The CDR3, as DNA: TGTGCCAGCAGCGAAGGAGGCGAGCAGTACTTC. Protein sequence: CASSEGGEQYF.

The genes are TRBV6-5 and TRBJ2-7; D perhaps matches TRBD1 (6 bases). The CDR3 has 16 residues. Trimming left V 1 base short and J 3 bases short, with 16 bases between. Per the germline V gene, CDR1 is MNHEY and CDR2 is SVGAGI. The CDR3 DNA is TGTGCCAGCAGTTACTGGTCCGGGACACCTTTCTACGAGCAGTACTTC. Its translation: CASSYWSGTPFYEQYF.

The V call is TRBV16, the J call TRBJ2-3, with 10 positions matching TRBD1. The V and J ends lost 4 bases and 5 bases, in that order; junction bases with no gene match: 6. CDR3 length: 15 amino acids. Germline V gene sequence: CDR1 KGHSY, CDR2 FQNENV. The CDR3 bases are TGTGCCAGCAGCCCCAGGACAGGGGGAAGAGATACGCAGTATTTT. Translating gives CASSPRTGGRDTQYF.

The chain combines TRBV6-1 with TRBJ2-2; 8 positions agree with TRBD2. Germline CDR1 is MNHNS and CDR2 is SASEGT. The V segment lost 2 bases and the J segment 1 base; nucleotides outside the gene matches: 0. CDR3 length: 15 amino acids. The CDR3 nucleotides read TGTGCCAGCAGTGAACTAGCGGGGAACACCGGGGAGCTGTTTTTT. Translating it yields CASSELAGNTGELFF.

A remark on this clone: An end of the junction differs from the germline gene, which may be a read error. The CDR3 here is CASSPLAGVSDEQYF. In DNA, the CDR3 is TGTGCTAGCAGCCCTTTAGCGGGAGTAAGCGACGAGCAGTACTTC. The chain has TRBV7-7 and TRBJ2-7, with 9 bases identical to TRBD2. The CDR3 consists of 15 residues. CDR1 and CDR2 from the germline V gene are SSHAT and FNYEAQ (reference sequence). The full variable domain, its missing parts supplied by reference TRBV7-7 and TRBJ2-7, is GAGVSQSPRYKVTKRGQDVTLRCDPISSHATLYWYQQALGQGPEFLTYFNYEAQPDKSGLPSDRFSAERPEGSISTLTIQRTEQRDSAMYRCASSPLAGVSDEQYFGPGTRLTVT.